The 7 T cell receptor beta chains below all came from one sample that was sequenced in a study of T cell repertoires in cytomegalovirus infection (dated by TCRdb to the late 2010s). Sequencing was carried out with an Illumina HiSeq 1500. TCRdb applied fastp at Q25 and MiXCR to the public reads, then kept only in-frame beta chains. When rows share a CDR3 protein, they turn into one entry using the most common DNA and genes. The sample has about 740,000 distinct CDR3 sequences on record, 35% of them singletons. Under 3% of the sample is held by the ten biggest clonotypes. Sample: PBMCs. The receptor set was obtained from a human donor in good health (CMV status not recorded). Some clones in this sample may be carry-over from other donors' samples.

The rearrangement joins TRBV7-8 to TRBJ1-2; TRBD1 aligns across 10 bases. The germline V gene has CDR1 SGHVS and CDR2 FQNEAQ. The V and J ends lost 8 bases and 0 bases, in that order; junction bases with no gene match: 12. This CDR3 is 17 amino acids long. The CDR3 DNA reads as TGTGCCAGCTCCTCACCGGGACAGGGGCCTTCTAACTATGGCTACACCTTC. Encoded protein: CASSSPGQGPSNYGYTF.

This chain joins TRBV29-1 and TRBJ1-2; weak D call: TRBD1 (6 bases). Germline V CDR1 and CDR2: SQVTM, ANQGSEA. This CDR3 spans 17 amino acids. Trimming cost V 8 bases and J 0 bases, with 25 bases left between them. The DNA for the CDR3 is TGCAGCATCCCCCCCACGTGGGACACCGCCGCTAACTATGGCTACACCTTC. Its translation: CSIPPTWDTAANYGYTF.

This clonotype was seen only a few times. The V call is TRBV10-2, the J call TRBJ2-1; 9 positions agree with TRBD1. Germline V lookup: CDR1 WSHSY, CDR2 SAAADI. The trim removed 7 bases at V and 9 bases at J, leaving 10 bases unmatched. The CDR3 sequence is 14 residues long. The CDR3 region is CASMETGGWGEQFF. The CDR3 nucleotides are TGCGCCAGCATGGAAACAGGGGGCTGGGGTGAGCAGTTCTTC.

In this sample, this clonotype turned up a few times. DNA of the CDR3: TGTGCCAGCGCTTACGACAGTCCTGAAGCTTTCTTT. It codes for CASAYDSPEAFF. The V and J genes are TRBV6-1 and TRBJ1-1; D might be TRBD1 (5 bases). V lost 8 bases to trimming and J lost 6 bases, with 13 bases between them. The V gene's germline CDR1 is MNHNS and CDR2 SASEGT. The CDR3 has 12 residues.

The genes are TRBV20-1 and TRBJ1-6; possibly TRBD1 for D (5 bases). Trimming stripped 4 bases from V and 6 bases from J, with 13 bases between. From germline, CDR1 is DFQATT and CDR2 SNEGSKA (reference sequence). The CDR3 runs to 14 residues. The CDR3 protein is CSAMSGTGNSPLHF. The CDR3 nucleotides read TGCAGTGCTATGTCCGGGACGGGTAATTCACCCCTCCACTTT.

This sequence joins TRBV28 and TRBJ2-1, with 12 bases identical to TRBD2. The CDR3 is 14 amino acids. The ends lost 5 bases at V and 7 bases at J; junction bases unmatched: 3. CDR1 is MDHEN and CDR2 is SYDVKM in the germline V gene. The CDR3 sequence: CASSGGTSGNEQFF. CDR3 nucleotides: TGTGCCAGCAGTGGAGGGACTAGCGGGAATGAGCAGTTCTTC.

The genes are TRBV3-1 and TRBJ2-7; D assignment may be TRBD1 or TRBD2 (5 bases each). CDR1 is LGHDT and CDR2 is YNNKEL in the germline V gene (reference sequence). This CDR3 has 12 amino acids. The V and J ends lost 3 bases and 6 bases respectively, with 9 bases between them. The CDR3 nucleotides are TGTGCCAGCAGCCACGGGACCGGCGAGCAGTACTTC. It translates to CASSHGTGEQYF.